One sample yielded the 25 T cell receptor beta chains listed below, sequenced in a study of cytomegalovirus exposure and HLA in healthy donors. PCR involved 60 Vbeta and 13 Jbeta primers. Method: immunoSEQ multiplex PCR; TCRdb's copy keeps in-frame clones and lacks some. There are about 170,000 clones in the sample; approximately 72% occur only once, and roughly 6.6% lies in the top ten. Sample: PBMCs. All receptors derive from a man between 35 and 55 years old in good health and CMV-seropositive.

The rearrangement links TRBV6-5 to TRBJ2-7; 9 positions match TRBD1. CDR3 size: 15 residues. Per germline, CDR1 MNHEY and CDR2 SVGAGI. J was trimmed by 2 bases and V by 10 bases; bases with no gene match: 12. CDR3 sequence: CATLDQGQGAYEQYF. The DNA for the CDR3 is TGTGCCACCCTCGACCAGGGACAGGGCGCCTACGAGCAGTACTTC.

The chain carries TRBV6-1 and TRBJ1-3, with TRBD1 identical over 7 bases. The germline CDR1 and CDR2 sequences are MNHNS and SASEGT. The CDR3 runs 17 residues. The V segment lost 3 bases and the J segment 1 base; nucleotides outside the gene matches: 9. CDR3 loop: CASSDPTGPNSGNTIYF. The CDR3 DNA follows: TGTGCCAGCAGTGATCCGACAGGGCCGAATTCTGGAAACACCATATATTTT.

The chain uses TRBV2 and TRBJ1-1, with D hard to call. The V end lost 3 bases, the J end lost 14 bases, and 16 bases lay between the germline ends. Germline-derived CDR1 and CDR2 are SNHLY and FYNNEI. This CDR3 spans 12 amino acids. As DNA, the CDR3 is TGTGCCAGCAGTGAGAGTCTTGGCGAGCGGTTCTTT. Translated, it gives CASSESLGERFF.

For the CDR3, the DNA is TGCGCCAGCAGCCACCCGGGACTCAGCCCCCTCGAGCAGTACTTC. Translation gives CASSHPGLSPLEQYF. The rearrangement links TRBV4-1 to TRBJ2-7; tentative D call: TRBD2 (6 bases). The CDR3 is 15 amino acids. Per germline, CDR1 MGHRA and CDR2 YSYEKL. V was pared by 3 bases and J by 6 bases, with 18 bases between.

V gene TRBV4-3 combines with J gene TRBJ1-1; no clear D. V dropped 4 bases and J dropped 5 bases, with 23 bases sitting between them. This CDR3 has 17 residues. The V gene's germline CDR1 is LGHNA and CDR2 YSLEER. CDR3 residues: CASSLLLGSAGRTEAFF. DNA for the CDR3: TGCGCCAGCAGCCTCTTACTAGGGAGTGCAGGCCGAACTGAAGCTTTCTTT.

The chain joins TRBV7-8 to TRBJ1-4, with a weak D call TRBD1 (5 bases). CDR1 is SGHVS, CDR2 FQNEAQ, per germline. This CDR3 contains 16 residues. The V end lost 8 bases, the J end lost 1 base, and 17 bases lay between the germline ends. The DNA for the CDR3 is TGTGCCAGCTCACGAAGGGCCGGGGGAACTAATGAAAAACTGTTTTTT. Translated: CASSRRAGGTNEKLFF.

This rearrangement joins TRBV6-5 to TRBJ2-7; a possible D gene is TRBD1 (6 bases). This CDR3 region has 14 residues. Trimming pared 8 bases from V and 1 base from J, leaving 15 bases between. Per germline, CDR1 MNHEY and CDR2 SVGAGI. The CDR3 DNA is TGTGCCAGCCGCTCGGGCAGGGGATCCTACGAGCAGTACTTC. Protein sequence: CASRSGRGSYEQYF.

The chain carries TRBV6-5 and TRBJ1-4; 7 bases map to TRBD1. The trim removed 7 bases at V and 6 bases at J, leaving 2 bases unmatched. From germline, CDR1 is MNHEY and CDR2 SVGAGI. The CDR3 runs to 12 residues. CDR3 sequence: CASIGQDEKLFF. CDR3 nucleotides: TGTGCCAGCATTGGACAGGATGAAAAACTGTTTTTT.

The gene calls are TRBV6-5 and TRBJ1-2; the D is unclear. CDR1 and CDR2 (germline): MNHEY, SVGAGI. V shed 6 bases and J shed 8 bases, with 22 bases lying between them. The CDR3 has 15 residues. The CDR3 region has the DNA TGTGCCAGCAGCGACGGTCCAGCGAGCCCGAGGGGCTACACCTTC. This sequence encodes CASSDGPASPRGYTF.

The chain is built from TRBV29-1 and TRBJ1-6; 12 nucleotides agree with TRBD1. CDR3 length: 13 residues. Germline loops: CDR1 SQVTM, CDR2 ANQGSEA. V was clipped by 7 bases and J by 8 bases; unmatched bases: 3. CDR3 residues: CSAGTGGDSPLHF. CDR3 DNA: TGCAGCGCTGGGACAGGGGGCGATTCACCCCTCCACTTT.

J is TRBJ1-2 and V is TRBV4-1; a possible D gene is TRBD1 (5 bases). The CDR3 consists of 15 residues. Germline V gene sequence: CDR1 MGHRA, CDR2 YSYEKL. The V end was cut by 0 bases, the J end by 8 bases, with 16 bases between. Here the CDR3 reads CASSQEPRAGGGYTF. The CDR3 region has the DNA TGCGCCAGCAGCCAAGAACCCAGGGCCGGGGGGGGCTACACCTTC.

The sample holds one count of this clone. The V call is TRBV7-3, the J call TRBJ2-5; tentatively, D is TRBD1 (6 bases). V lost 2 bases and J 5 bases, leaving 15 bases between the germline ends. The CDR3 extends over 15 amino acids. Germline CDR1 is SGHTA and CDR2 is FQGTGA. Here the CDR3 reads CASSLGPLQGETQYF. CDR3 nucleotide sequence: TGTGCCAGCAGCTTAGGGCCCCTGCAGGGGGAGACCCAGTACTTC.

This clone was seen a few times. The chain employs TRBV10-2 and TRBJ1-3; D may be TRBD1 (6 bases). Trimming removed 3 bases at V and 3 bases at J, with 15 bases between. The CDR3 has 16 residues. Germline CDR1 and CDR2: WSHSY and SAAADI. The DNA of the CDR3 is TGCGCCAGCAGTGAAGACACAGGGACCCGTGGAAACACCATATATTTT. Translated: CASSEDTGTRGNTIYF.

A few counts support this clone. The V and J genes are TRBV4-3 and TRBJ1-5; 8 bases are shared with TRBD1. The junction had 4 bases not matched to a gene; V was cut back by 1 base and J by 5 bases. The CDR3 is 15 residues long. Germline V CDR1 and CDR2: LGHNA, YSLEER. In nucleotides, the CDR3 is TGCGCCAGCAGCCAAGGGACAGGGAGGGATCAGCCCCAGCATTTT. Protein: CASSQGTGRDQPQHF.

The V call is TRBV5-1, the J call TRBJ2-7; perhaps TRBD1 as D (6 bases). Trimming stripped 3 bases from V and 2 bases from J, with 15 bases between. Germline V CDR1 and CDR2: SGHRS, YFSETQ. The CDR3 has 15 residues. CDR3 loop: CASSSTGTFTYEQYF. The CDR3 DNA sequence: TGCGCCAGCAGCTCGACCGGGACATTTACCTACGAGCAGTACTTC.

The chain carries TRBV6-6 and TRBJ2-7, with TRBD2 matching over 8 bases. Germline loops: CDR1 MNHNY, CDR2 SVGAGI (reference sequence). This CDR3 spans 15 amino acids. V was pared by 6 bases and J by 0 bases, with 7 bases of the junction left unmatched. CDR3 amino acids: CASSLTSGPSYEQYF. As DNA, the CDR3 is TGTGCCAGCAGCCTTACTAGCGGCCCCTCCTACGAGCAGTACTTC.

The V and J genes are TRBV5-1 and TRBJ2-7; D is ambiguous. Trimming left V 0 bases short and J 0 bases short, with 4 bases between. The CDR3 contains 13 residues. Germline V gene lookup returns CDR1 SGHRS and CDR2 YFSETQ. The CDR3 DNA reads TGCGCCAGCAGCTTGGGACACTCCTACGAGCAGTACTTC. Translated: CASSLGHSYEQYF.

V gene TRBV27 combines with J gene TRBJ2-2, with D hard to call. The germline gives CDR1 MNHEY, CDR2 SMNVEV (reference sequence). The CDR3 loop spans 16 amino acids. V was trimmed by 0 bases and J by 2 bases, leaving 10 bases between them. CDR3 coding DNA: TGTGCCAGCAGTTTATCGCTCAGATCTAACACCGGGGAGCTGTTTTTT. This encodes CASSLSLRSNTGELFF.

The chain is built from TRBV13 and TRBJ2-7, with D hard to call. CDR1 and CDR2 (germline): PRHDT, FYEKMQ (reference sequence). The CDR3 runs 13 residues. V lost 1 base, J lost 2 bases, and 6 bases lay in between. CDR3: CASSLVSAYEQYF. As DNA, the CDR3 is TGTGCCAGCAGCTTAGTTTCTGCCTACGAGCAGTACTTC.

This clone occurred once. The V gene is TRBV20-1, the J gene TRBJ2-5; no definite D call. Trimming took 5 bases from V and 5 from J, leaving 9 bases between them. This CDR3 is built from 11 residues. CDR1 and CDR2 (germline): DFQATT, SNEGSKA (reference sequence). CDR3 sequence (DNA): TGCAGTGCTCCGGTAGTTGAGACCCAGTACTTC. Its translation: CSAPVVETQYF.

The chain recombines TRBV6-6 with TRBJ1-1; D gene unclear. V dropped 0 bases and J dropped 8 bases, with 4 bases sitting between them. This CDR3 region has 11 residues. Germline CDR1 MNHNY, CDR2 SVGAGI (reference sequence). CDR3 loop: CASSYSEEAFF. In nucleotides, the CDR3 is TGTGCCAGCAGTTACTCGGAGGAAGCTTTCTTT.

This chain connects TRBV7-2 to TRBJ2-1, with TRBD2 identical over 8 bases. The CDR3 runs 15 residues. Germline V gives CDR1 SGHTA, CDR2 FQGNSA. Trimming at V came to 5 bases and at J to 6 bases, leaving 9 bases not matched to a gene. The CDR3 bases are TGTGCCAGCAGCCCCCTCCAGCGGGGGTCCAATGAGCAGTTCTTC. This codes for CASSPLQRGSNEQFF.

The genes are TRBV6-4 and TRBJ2-5, with 7 nucleotides matching TRBD2. Trimming at V came to 2 bases and at J to 5 bases, leaving 2 bases not matched to a gene. The germline V gene encodes CDR1 MRHNA and CDR2 SNTAGT. The CDR3 is 13 residues long. CDR3 nucleotides: TGTGCCAGCAGTGACAGGGAGGGGGAGACCCAGTACTTC. Protein: CASSDREGETQYF.

In nucleotides, the CDR3 is TGTGCCAGCAGTTCCGGCCCGACAGCTTATGGCTACACCTTC. It yields the protein CASSSGPTAYGYTF. The rearrangement uses TRBV27 and TRBJ1-2; a possible D gene is TRBD1 (5 bases). Trimming pared 4 bases from V and 5 bases from J, leaving 14 bases between. This CDR3 is built from 14 residues. Germline assignment: CDR1 MNHEY and CDR2 SMNVEV (reference sequence).

Concerning this clone itself: An end of the junction differs from the germline gene, which may be a read error. CDR3 amino acids: CVSSLGQTYEQYF. The CDR3 DNA sequence: TGTGTCAGCAGCCTTGGGCAGACCTACGAGCAGTACTTC. The chain employs TRBV2 and TRBJ2-5; D gene uncertain. TRBJ2-7 explains the end of the DNA better; the J call may be wrong. Germline CDR1 is SNHLY and CDR2 is FYNNEI. The CDR3 covers 13 residues.